This T cell receptor beta chain came from a study of shared clonotypes between healthy human individuals. From CD4+ cells came CD45RA+ naive and CD45RA-negative memory subsets. At the deep level, the assay was run. Libraries were prepared by immunoSEQ multiplex PCR; TCRdb keeps only in-frame clonotypes and omits some of them. The sample lists 500,000 to 550,000 clones; roughly 95% were seen once. Notes on this clone: Its target is not known.

The germline V gene encodes CDR1 SEHNR and CDR2 FQNEAQ (reference sequence). V shed 6 bases, J shed 6 bases, and the junction held 17 bases outside the gene matches. This CDR3 is 18 amino acids long. Study-level results: Tissue TCR repertoires likely differ from these blood-only repertoires. The study generally estimated greater richness for naive than memory subsets.

The genes are TRBV7-9 and TRBJ2-3; 11 nucleotides line up with TRBD2. The sample comprised naive CD4+ T cells sorted from blood. Indicated subset: CD45RA+ positively selected. The sequence derives from a woman aged 30 to 39 in good health. In DNA, the CDR3 is TGTGCCAGCAGACGATTAGCGGGAGGGCCTCAAGGGTCGGATACGCAGTATTTT. Amino acid sequence: CASRRLAGGPQGSDTQYF.